The next 26 T cell receptor beta chains were all read from a single sample in a study of Ad26.COV2.S vaccination and SARS-CoV-2 variants. This table comes from immunoSEQ multiplex PCR, and its TCRdb copy is limited to in-frame clones, with some not included. The top ten hold 15% to 20% of the sample, which has approximately 97,000 clones, less than 85% seen once. Sequencing used peripheral blood, obtained after recovery from COVID-19. Receptors were obtained from a human donor who had recovered from COVID-19.

V is TRBV27 and J is TRBJ2-2; D tentatively reads TRBD1 or TRBD2 (5 bases each). V lost 5 bases and J lost 5, with 18 bases in between. The CDR3 is made up of 16 amino acids. Germline V gives CDR1 MNHEY, CDR2 SMNVEV (reference sequence). As DNA, the CDR3 is TGTGCCAGCAGTCGTTCCGGGACGGCCGGTACCGGGGAGCTGTTTTTT. Protein: CASSRSGTAGTGELFF.

The rearrangement uses TRBV15 and TRBJ1-1; TRBD1 matches at 7 bases. CDR1 is LNHNV, CDR2 YYDKDF, per germline (reference sequence). Trimming removed 0 bases from V and 5 bases from J; junction bases left unmatched: 12. The CDR3 totals 17 residues. Here the CDR3 reads CATSRENRDRDRTEAFF. CDR3 nucleotides: TGTGCCACCAGCAGAGAAAACCGCGACAGGGACCGGACTGAAGCTTTCTTT.

The gene calls are TRBV28 and TRBJ2-7; no clear D gene. Germline values: CDR1 MDHEN, CDR2 SYDVKM. This CDR3 comprises 14 residues. Trimming cost V 8 bases and J 4 bases, with 18 bases left between them. For the CDR3, the DNA is TGTGCCAGCGCTCGACCCCTTGGTTCGTACGAGCAGTACTTC. Translation gives CASARPLGSYEQYF.

The genes are TRBV6-1 and TRBJ2-5; 10 nucleotides match TRBD2. V lost 1 base and J lost 1; bases outside the gene matches: 3. This CDR3 spans 16 amino acids. Germline V gene lookup returns CDR1 MNHNS and CDR2 SASEGT. The CDR3 reads CASSEGLAGFQETQYF. Here the CDR3 DNA reads TGTGCCAGCAGTGAAGGACTAGCGGGCTTCCAAGAGACCCAGTACTTC.

The chain uses TRBV5-6 and TRBJ1-1; D may be TRBD1 (5 bases). The V end was cut by 2 bases, the J end by 2 bases, with 10 bases between. The CDR3 is made up of 14 amino acids. Germline CDR1 is SGHDT and CDR2 is YYEEEE. CDR3 nucleotide sequence: TGTGCCAGCAGCTTCATTGGGGGAAACACTGAAGCTTTCTTT. It specifies CASSFIGGNTEAFF.

The chain carries TRBV7-9 and TRBJ1-2, with 7 bases aligning to TRBD1. Per germline, CDR1 SEHNR and CDR2 FQNEAQ (reference sequence). CDR3 length: 14 amino acids. Trimming took 5 bases from V and 4 from J; bases not matched to a gene: 7. CDR3 residues: CASSRNRDSYGYTF. The CDR3 region has the DNA TGTGCCAGCAGCCGGAATCGGGACAGCTATGGCTACACCTTC.

This clone was picked up a small number of times. V and J are TRBV7-9 and TRBJ1-5, with a possible D match to TRBD1 (6 bases). CDR3 length: 15 amino acids. V shed 1 base and J shed 5 bases, with 12 bases lying between them. The germline gives CDR1 SEHNR, CDR2 FQNEAQ (reference sequence). The DNA of the CDR3 is TGTGCCAGCAGCTTAGAAGGACAGTATTATCAGCCCCAGCATTTT. Protein sequence: CASSLEGQYYQPQHF.

The V call is TRBV6-5, the J call TRBJ1-5, with TRBD1 matching 9 bases. Per the germline V gene, CDR1 is MNHEY and CDR2 is SVGAGI. This CDR3 has 15 amino acids. Trimming cost V 2 bases and J 4 bases; bases outside gene matches: 3. CDR3 bases: TGTGCCAGCAGTTACGGGACAGGGAGTAATCAGCCCCAGCATTTT. Its translation is CASSYGTGSNQPQHF.

This chain joins TRBV3-1 (or the pseudogene TRBV3-2) and TRBJ1-1, with 7 nucleotides matching TRBD1. CDR1 LGHDT and CDR2 YNNKEL come from the germline V gene (reference sequence). The CDR3 consists of 17 residues. The J segment lost 0 bases and the V segment lost 0 bases, leaving 7 bases of the junction unmatched. DNA for the CDR3: TGTGCCAGCAGCCAAGATAGGAACAGGGGAATGAACACTGAAGCTTTCTTT. It codes for CASSQDRNRGMNTEAFF.

J is TRBJ2-2 and V is TRBV5-5; 8 bases fit TRBD2. CDR3 length: 16 residues. The V and J ends lost 4 bases and 1 base, in that order; junction bases with no gene match: 6. CDR1 is SGHKS, CDR2 YYEKEE, per germline (reference sequence). The CDR3 bases are TGTGCCAGCAGCCGACCGGGACTAGTGAACACCGGGGAGCTGTTTTTT. Its translation is CASSRPGLVNTGELFF.

J is TRBJ1-2 and V is TRBV3-1 (or the pseudogene TRBV3-2), with no clear D. The germline V gene encodes CDR1 LGHDT and CDR2 YNNKEL (reference sequence). The V and J ends lost 0 bases and 8 bases respectively, with 10 bases between them. The CDR3 runs 13 residues. CDR3 region: CASSQEVEGGYTF. Written as DNA, the CDR3 is TGTGCCAGCAGCCAAGAGGTTGAAGGGGGCTACACCTTC.

V gene TRBV6-4 combines with J gene TRBJ2-4, with 11 bases that match TRBD1. The CDR3 covers 15 residues. Per germline, CDR1 MRHNA and CDR2 SNTAGT. Trimming cost V 5 bases and J 7 bases; bases outside gene matches: 7. CDR3 amino acids: CASSPQGDRGNIQYF. CDR3 coding DNA: TGTGCCAGCAGTCCGCAGGGGGACAGGGGGAACATTCAGTACTTC.

The CDR3 loop reads CASSSTSTGGRETQYF. The CDR3 DNA sequence: TGTGCCAGCAGCTCCACAAGCACAGGGGGCCGGGAGACCCAGTACTTC. The chain employs TRBV7-9 and TRBJ2-5, with 9 bases lining up with TRBD1. This CDR3 is 16 amino acids long. Germline values: CDR1 SEHNR, CDR2 FQNEAQ (reference sequence). Unmatched junction bases numbered 11, after V lost 4 bases and J lost 5 bases.

This clone was detected only once. This chain connects TRBV5-5 to TRBJ1-5, with a possible D match to TRBD1 (6 bases). Trimming took 4 bases from V and 6 from J, leaving 11 bases between them. The CDR3 consists of 13 residues. CDR1 and CDR2 from the germline V gene are SGHKS and YYEKEE (reference sequence). As DNA, the CDR3 is TGTGCCAGCAGCACAAGGGGGGGTCAGCCCCAGCATTTT. This encodes CASSTRGGQPQHF.

The chain combines TRBV7-2 with TRBJ2-2; 10 bases agree with TRBD2. The junction had 1 base not matched to a gene; V was cut back by 0 bases and J by 3 bases. CDR3 size: 16 residues. The V gene's germline CDR1 is SGHTA and CDR2 FQGNSA. The chain's CDR3 is CASSLAAGGYTGELFF. CDR3 in DNA: TGTGCCAGCAGCTTAGCAGCGGGGGGGTACACCGGGGAGCTGTTTTTT.

The chain combines TRBV4-1 with TRBJ2-7, with TRBD1 matching 9 bases. This CDR3 region has 14 residues. Unmatched junction bases numbered 5, after V lost 5 bases and J lost 3 bases. Germline V gene lookup returns CDR1 MGHRA and CDR2 YSYEKL. CDR3 region: CASSETDRGYEQYF. The CDR3 region has the DNA TGCGCCAGCAGCGAGACGGACAGGGGCTACGAGCAGTACTTC.

The chain links TRBV2 to TRBJ2-2, with a possible D match to TRBD1 (6 bases). CDR1 is SNHLY, CDR2 FYNNEI, per germline. The CDR3 has 14 residues. Trimming left V 6 bases short and J 7 bases short, with 15 bases between. In DNA, the CDR3 is TGTGCCAGCAGCGCCGGGACATGGGACGGGGAGCTGTTTTTT. Its translation: CASSAGTWDGELFF.

The chain has TRBV3-1 (or the pseudogene TRBV3-2) and TRBJ2-2; D gene ambiguous. Trimming took off 2 bases at V and 5 bases at J, with 6 bases between the two ends. Germline V CDR1 and CDR2: LGHDT, YNNKEL (reference sequence). CDR3 length: 13 residues. The CDR3 DNA reads as TGTGCCAGCAGCCAATACTTAACCGGGGAGCTGTTTTTT. Its translation is CASSQYLTGELFF.

This chain connects TRBV5-1 to TRBJ2-5; D is unresolved. Germline V gene sequence: CDR1 SGHRS, CDR2 YFSETQ. V was shortened by 0 bases and J by 3 bases, with 15 bases between the two germline ends. The CDR3 loop spans 16 amino acids. CDR3 region: CASSLEPRIREETQYF. Here the CDR3 DNA reads TGCGCCAGCAGCTTGGAACCTCGGATACGCGAAGAGACCCAGTACTTC.

V usage is TRBV5-4 and J usage is TRBJ1-6, with D perhaps TRBD1 (5 bases). The V end was cut by 3 bases, the J end by 4 bases, with 20 bases between. Germline CDR1 and CDR2: SGHNT and YYREEE (reference sequence). This CDR3 comprises 18 residues. Here the CDR3 reads CASSYQTGGGRYNSPLHF. The CDR3 DNA reads TGTGCCAGCAGCTATCAAACCGGGGGAGGGAGATATAATTCACCCCTCCACTTT.

V and J are TRBV5-1 and TRBJ2-5; no firm D call. The CDR3 spans 15 residues. The germline V gene has CDR1 SGHRS and CDR2 YFSETQ. Trimming shortened V by 1 base and J by 1 base, and 11 bases separated the two germline ends. CDR3: CASSLSTAFQETQYF. As DNA, the CDR3 is TGCGCCAGCAGCTTGAGTACAGCTTTCCAAGAGACCCAGTACTTC.

The chain combines TRBV5-4 with TRBJ2-4; weak D call: TRBD1 (5 bases). The length of the CDR3 is 17 residues. V lost 4 bases and J 0 bases, leaving 17 bases between the germline ends. From germline, CDR1 is SGHNT and CDR2 YYREEE (reference sequence). The CDR3 DNA follows: TGTGCCAGCAGCAGCGCAACGGACAATCCAGCCAAAAACATTCAGTACTTC. It translates to CASSSATDNPAKNIQYF.

This clone was seen more than once but under ten times. This rearrangement joins TRBV14 to TRBJ1-6; D is perhaps TRBD1 (5 bases). Germline V lookup: CDR1 SGHDN, CDR2 FVKESK. This CDR3 comprises 14 residues. With 1 base removed from V and 7 bases from J, the gap between germline ends came to 8 bases. CDR3 nucleotide sequence: TGTGCCAGCAGCCAAGCGACAGCAAATTCACCCCTCCACTTT. Its translation: CASSQATANSPLHF.

V is TRBV3-1 (or the pseudogene TRBV3-2) and J is TRBJ2-3; D not certain. Trimming cost V 2 bases and J 4 bases, with 4 bases left between them. The CDR3 spans 12 residues. Germline CDR1 LGHDT, CDR2 YNNKEL (reference sequence). CDR3 sequence (DNA): TGTGCCAGCAGCCAAACGTCAGATACGCAGTATTTT. Translation: CASSQTSDTQYF.

J is TRBJ2-3 and V is TRBV5-4; TRBD2 matches 10 bases. Germline V CDR1 and CDR2: SGHNT, YYREEE (reference sequence). The CDR3 runs 14 residues. J gave up 9 bases and V 2 bases, and 6 bases lay outside the gene matches. CDR3 in amino acids: CASSFGLAGETQYF. CDR3 sequence (DNA): TGTGCCAGCAGCTTTGGTCTAGCGGGGGAAACGCAGTATTTT.

As regards this clone: Other DNA sequences within the sample encode an identical CDR3. CDR3 DNA sequence: TGTGCCAGCAGTGTAGGGGGCAGCACAGATACGCAGTATTTT. Translated, it gives CASSVGGSTDTQYF. This chain links TRBV6-4 with TRBJ2-3, with TRBD1 matching over 7 bases. The ends lost 4 bases at V and 0 bases at J; junction bases unmatched: 1. Germline V gives CDR1 MRHNA, CDR2 SNTAGT. The CDR3 loop spans 14 amino acids.